This T cell receptor beta chain comes out of a study of OX40 agonist ivuxolimab in advanced cancers. Study-level background: In this trial design, patients received ivuxolimab intravenously at 0.01 to 10 mg/kg every 2 weeks. Cohort: more than 75% men, mean age about 60, aged roughly 20 to 79. Prior checkpoint blockade (anti-PD-1, anti-PD-L1 or anti-CTLA-4) was permitted; around 40% had it.

Clones were read by immunoSEQ multiplex PCR, and TCRdb kept only the in-frame ones, dropping some. The sample includes fewer than 85,000 clones, around 73% of them seen just once. General study findings and limits: Compared with others, partial responders at 0.1-3.0 mg/kg displayed clonal expansion among the lowest.

This CDR3 contains 15 residues. To note about this clone: The antigen is unknown.

This receptor was identified in an adult with an advanced solid tumor such as melanoma, head and neck, liver or kidney cancer. Sequencing was performed on CD4+ or CD8+ T cells sorted from blood, taken in a trial of the OX40 agonist ivuxolimab. This rearrangement joins TRBV12-1 to TRBJ2-3; TRBD2, the table's D call, lacks a check against the DNA. TRBV12-1 is noted as a pseudogene. CDR3 coding DNA: TGTGCCAGCAGCTTTTGTAGAGGTCCCCCAGATACGCAGTATTTT. As protein: CASSFCRGPPDTQYF.